The source of this TCR beta chain is a study of monozygotic twins with inflammatory bowel disease (dated by TCRdb to the late 2010s). For the study in its entirety: The complete study included some 28 monozygotic twin pairs: 19 IBD-discordant Danish pairs and nine German pairs, of which four were IBD-concordant and five were IBD-discordant. Each individual had, on average, about 151 000 unique TCRalpha sequences and 181 000 unique TCRbeta sequences available for analysis. Disease-associated traits were sought mainly through comparisons between IBD patients and their genetically identical healthy co-twins within discordant pairs. Findings and caveats that apply to the study as a whole: Repertoire similarity did not differ between concordant and discordant twins, possibly due to limited statistical power. IBD patients shared fewer clonotypes with other individuals than healthy twins did, most markedly in patients showing signs of disease activity. Background noise and inter-individual variability may have been introduced into the repertoires by the differing immunosuppressive treatments among patients. TCRbeta repertoire diversity, by inverse Simpson index, was decreased in IBD patients compared with their healthy co-twins. The results gave no support for a single strong signal or clonotype linked to IBD. The analysis was unable to tell different T cell subtypes apart.

From each donor, a 2.5 ml peripheral blood sample was drawn into PAXgene tubes and stored at -80 degrees C. Without T cell sorting, total RNA was isolated from whole blood using the PAXgene blood miRNA kit on an automated QIAcube. Peripheral blood from monozygotic twin pairs concordant or discordant for inflammatory bowel disease was subjected to deep TCRalpha and TCRbeta repertoire profiling with unique molecular barcoding. For every twin pair, smoking habits were documented, and each individual was categorised as a current, former or never smoker. Libraries came from 5' RACE. For each TCR library, 3,000 to 4,000 ng of total RNA was used. cDNA was synthesized with SMARTScribe reverse transcriptase in eight separate reactions per sample. During cDNA synthesis, unique molecular identifiers containing a 6-nucleotide sample barcode were introduced by template switching. Two nested PCRs of about 16 and 10 cycles amplified the TCRalpha and TCRbeta cDNA, and bead purification followed each PCR. Before amplification, the cDNA was treated with uracil DNA-glycosylase and purified using the QIAquick PCR purification kit. The second PCR was the step at which Illumina TruSeq-compatible adapters and sample-specific barcodes were added. TapeStation and Qubit were used to check library quality and concentration, and 4 to 6 ng of each library was pooled. Pooled libraries were sequenced on an Illumina HiSeq2500 single-index Rapid Run with 2 x 100 bp reads and custom sequencing primers. The authors processed their data as follows. MiGEC version 1.2.6 was used for UMI-based consensus assembly, which corrected PCR and sequencing errors. V(D)J alignment, clonotype assembly and CDR3 extraction were performed with MiXCR version 2.1.1. Normalisation of gene usage, clonotype sharing and MAIT/NKT TCR abundance was achieved by analysing the top 1000, 10 000 and 20 000 clonotypes per sample. Diversity was computed as the inverse Simpson index with the vegan R package after downsampling to 27 000 UMIs. Paired Mann-Whitney U tests were applied to discordant twin pairs, with Benjamini-Hochberg correction for multiple testing. Based on TCRdb reprocessing of the reads, there is one entry per CDR3 protein sequence, and DNA is missing. The V and J calls and clone size come from TCRdb's table, not from the authors' own analysis. This sample's table has entries for 190,000 or so distinct CDR3 sequences. The ten largest clones take up 1.5% to 2% of the sample.

With respect to this clonotype: Its recognized antigen is unknown.

The sequence derives from a human donor with ulcerative colitis or Crohn's disease, or a healthy co-twin of an affected twin (not recorded which). Specimen: blood.

The CDR3 corresponds to CASSPIGGHGHYEQYF. Recombination joined TRBV18 with TRBJ2-7. Based on the germline V gene, the CDR1 and CDR2 sequences are KGHSH and LQKENI. The CDR3 covers 16 residues, taking in both the cysteine and the phenylalanine. Only the protein sequence is given.